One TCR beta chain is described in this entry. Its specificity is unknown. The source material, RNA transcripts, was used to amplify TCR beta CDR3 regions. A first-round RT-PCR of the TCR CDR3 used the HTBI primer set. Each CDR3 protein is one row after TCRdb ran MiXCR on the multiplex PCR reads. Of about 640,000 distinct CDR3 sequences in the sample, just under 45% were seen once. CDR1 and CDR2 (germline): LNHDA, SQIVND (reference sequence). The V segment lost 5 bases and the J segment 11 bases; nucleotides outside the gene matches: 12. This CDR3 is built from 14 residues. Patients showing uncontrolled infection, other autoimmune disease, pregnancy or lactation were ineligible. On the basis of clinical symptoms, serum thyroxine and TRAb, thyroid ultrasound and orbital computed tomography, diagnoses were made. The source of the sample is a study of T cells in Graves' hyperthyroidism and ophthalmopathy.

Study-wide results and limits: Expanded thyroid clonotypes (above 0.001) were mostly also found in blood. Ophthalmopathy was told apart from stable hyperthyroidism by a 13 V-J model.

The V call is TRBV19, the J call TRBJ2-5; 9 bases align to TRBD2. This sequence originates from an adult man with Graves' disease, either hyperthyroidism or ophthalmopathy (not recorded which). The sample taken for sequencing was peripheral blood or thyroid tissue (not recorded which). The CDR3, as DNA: TGTGCCAGTAGTCTTCCTAGCGGGACGGGGGAGCAGTACTTC. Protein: CASSLPSGTGEQYF.